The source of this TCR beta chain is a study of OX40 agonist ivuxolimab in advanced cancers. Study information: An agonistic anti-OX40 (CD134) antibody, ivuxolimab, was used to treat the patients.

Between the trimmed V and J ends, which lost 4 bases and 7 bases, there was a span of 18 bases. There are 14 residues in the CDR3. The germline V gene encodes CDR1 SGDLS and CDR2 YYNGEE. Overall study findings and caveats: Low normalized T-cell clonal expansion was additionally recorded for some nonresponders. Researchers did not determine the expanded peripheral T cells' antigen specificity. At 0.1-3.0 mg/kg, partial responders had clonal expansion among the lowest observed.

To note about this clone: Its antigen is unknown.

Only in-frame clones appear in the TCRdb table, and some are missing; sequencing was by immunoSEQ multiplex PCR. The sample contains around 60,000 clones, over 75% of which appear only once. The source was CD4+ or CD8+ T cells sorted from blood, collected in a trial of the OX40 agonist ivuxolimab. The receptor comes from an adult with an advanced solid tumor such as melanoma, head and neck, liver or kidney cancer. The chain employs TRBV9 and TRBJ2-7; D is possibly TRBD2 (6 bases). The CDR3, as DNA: TGTGCCAGCAGCCAAGGGACTGAGGGGAGTGAGCAGTACTTC. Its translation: CASSQGTEGSEQYF. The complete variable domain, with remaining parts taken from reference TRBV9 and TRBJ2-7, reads DSGVTQTPKHLITATGQRVTLRCSPRSGDLSVYWYQQSLDQGLQFLIQYYNGEERAKGNILERFSAQQFPDLHSELNLSSLELGDSALYFCASSQGTEGSEQYFGPGTRLTVT.